Given below is one T cell receptor (beta chain) in context. Sequencing used immunoSEQ multiplex PCR; TCRdb keeps in-frame clones, though not all of them. This repertoire shows approximately 400,000 clones, 88% found once; its top ten account for 0.9% to 1.5%. The sample originates from a study of blood T cell repertoires in COVID-19. Overall study context: COVID-19 samples collected from the United States, Italy and Spain covered acute and convalescent phases.

Those enrolled, adults aged 18 to 89 years, came from about two dozen US areas. J gave up 5 bases and V 5 bases, and 7 bases lay outside the gene matches. CDR1 and CDR2 (germline): MNHEY, SMNVEV (reference sequence). The CDR3 has 15 amino acids. This chain connects TRBV27 to TRBJ1-5; 9 nucleotides align to TRBD1. This clonotype was sampled from a woman between 18 and 29 years old who had recovered from COVID-19. The sample taken for sequencing was PBMCs or T cells enriched from blood (not recorded which). This CDR3 reads CASSQTGGAHQPQHF. The CDR3 nucleotides are TGTGCCAGCAGTCAAACAGGGGGCGCGCATCAGCCCCAGCATTTT.